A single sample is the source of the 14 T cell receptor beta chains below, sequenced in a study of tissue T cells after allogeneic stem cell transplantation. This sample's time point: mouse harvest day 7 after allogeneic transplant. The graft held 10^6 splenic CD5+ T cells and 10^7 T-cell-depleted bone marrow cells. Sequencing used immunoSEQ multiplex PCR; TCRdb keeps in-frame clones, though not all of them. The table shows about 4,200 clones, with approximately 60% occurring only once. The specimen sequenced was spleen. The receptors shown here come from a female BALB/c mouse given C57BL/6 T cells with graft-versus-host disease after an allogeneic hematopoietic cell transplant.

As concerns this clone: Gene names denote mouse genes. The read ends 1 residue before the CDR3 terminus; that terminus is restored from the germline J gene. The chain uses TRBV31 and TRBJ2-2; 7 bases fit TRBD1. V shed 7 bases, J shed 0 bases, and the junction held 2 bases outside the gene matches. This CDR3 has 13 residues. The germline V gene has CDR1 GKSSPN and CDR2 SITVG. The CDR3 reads CALQGTNTGQLYF. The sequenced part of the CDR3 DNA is TGTGCCTTACAGGGGACAAACACCGGGCAGCTCTAC.

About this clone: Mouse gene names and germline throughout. The CDR3 bases that were read are TGTGCCAGCTCCCCCGAAATTTCCAACGAAAGATTATTT. It encodes CASSPEISNERLF. The whole CDR3 reads CASSPEISNERLFF. The V and J genes are TRBV12-2 and TRBJ1-4; D remains ambiguous. The CDR3 goes on 1 residue after the read ends, and that part is filled in from the germline J gene. Germline CDR1 SGHLS, CDR2 HYDKME. Deletions cut 4 bases from V and 0 bases from J, with 8 bases between. CDR3 size: 14 residues. The full variable domain, rest sourced from reference TRBV12-2 and TRBJ1-4, is NSGVVQSPRYIIKGKGERSILKCIPISGHLSVAWYQQTQGQELKFFIQHYDKMERDKGNLPSRFSVQQFDDYHSEMNMSALELEDSAVYFCASSPEISNERLFFGHGTKLSVL.

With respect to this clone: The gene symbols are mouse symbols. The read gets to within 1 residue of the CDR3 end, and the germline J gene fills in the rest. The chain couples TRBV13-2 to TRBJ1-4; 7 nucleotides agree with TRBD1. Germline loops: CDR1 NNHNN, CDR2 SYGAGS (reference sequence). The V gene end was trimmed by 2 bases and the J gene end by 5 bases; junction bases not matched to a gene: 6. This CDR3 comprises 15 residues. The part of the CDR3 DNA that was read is TGTGCCAGCGGTGAATCCGGGACAGTAAACGAAAGATTATTT. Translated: CASGESGTVNERLF. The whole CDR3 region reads CASGESGTVNERLFF.

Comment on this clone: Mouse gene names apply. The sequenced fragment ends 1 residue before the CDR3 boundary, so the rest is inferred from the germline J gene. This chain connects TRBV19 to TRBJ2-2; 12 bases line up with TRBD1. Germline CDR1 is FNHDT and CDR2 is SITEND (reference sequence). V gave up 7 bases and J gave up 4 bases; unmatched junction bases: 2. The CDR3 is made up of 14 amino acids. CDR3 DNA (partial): TGTGCCAGCGGGGACAGGGGGCGCACCGGGCAGCTCTAC. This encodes CASGDRGRTGQLY. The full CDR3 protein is CASGDRGRTGQLYF.

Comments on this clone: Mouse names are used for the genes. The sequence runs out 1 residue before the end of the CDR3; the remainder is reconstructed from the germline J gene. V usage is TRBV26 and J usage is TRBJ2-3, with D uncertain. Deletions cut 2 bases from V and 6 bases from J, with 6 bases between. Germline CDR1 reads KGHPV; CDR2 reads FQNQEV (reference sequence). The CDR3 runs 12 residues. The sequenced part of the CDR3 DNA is TGTGCCAGCAGTCTGGGGGAGGAAACGCTGTAT. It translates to CASSLGEETLY. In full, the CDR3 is CASSLGEETLYF.

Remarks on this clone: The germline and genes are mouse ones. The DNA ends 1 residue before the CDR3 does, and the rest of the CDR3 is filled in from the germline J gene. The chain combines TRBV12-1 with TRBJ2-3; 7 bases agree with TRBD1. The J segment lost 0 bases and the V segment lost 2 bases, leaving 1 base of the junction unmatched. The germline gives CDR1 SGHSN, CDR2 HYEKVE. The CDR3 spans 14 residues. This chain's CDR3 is CASSRQGSAETLYF. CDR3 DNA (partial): TGTGCCAGCTCTCGACAGGGTAGTGCAGAAACGCTGTAT.

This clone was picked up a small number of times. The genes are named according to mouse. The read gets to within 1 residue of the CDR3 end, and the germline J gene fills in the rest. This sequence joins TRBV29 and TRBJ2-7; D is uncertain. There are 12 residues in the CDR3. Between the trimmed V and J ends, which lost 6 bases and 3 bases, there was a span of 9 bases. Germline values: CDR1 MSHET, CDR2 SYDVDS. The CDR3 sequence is CASRLTIYEQYF. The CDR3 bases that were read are TGTGCTAGCAGATTGACAATCTATGAACAGTAC. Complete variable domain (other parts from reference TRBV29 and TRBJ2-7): DMKVTQMPRYLIKRMGENVLLECGQDMSHETMYWYRQDPGLGLQLIYISYDVDSNSEGDIPKGYRVSRKKREHFSLILDSAKTNQTSVYFCASRLTIYEQYFGPGTRLTVL.

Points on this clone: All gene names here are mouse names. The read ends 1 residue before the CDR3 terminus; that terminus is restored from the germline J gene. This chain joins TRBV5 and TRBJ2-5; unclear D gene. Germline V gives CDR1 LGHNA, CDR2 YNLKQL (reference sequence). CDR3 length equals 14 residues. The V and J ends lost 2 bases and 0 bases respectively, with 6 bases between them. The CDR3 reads CASSQTNNQDTQYF. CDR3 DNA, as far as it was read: TGTGCCAGCAGCCAAACCAATAACCAAGACACCCAGTAC.

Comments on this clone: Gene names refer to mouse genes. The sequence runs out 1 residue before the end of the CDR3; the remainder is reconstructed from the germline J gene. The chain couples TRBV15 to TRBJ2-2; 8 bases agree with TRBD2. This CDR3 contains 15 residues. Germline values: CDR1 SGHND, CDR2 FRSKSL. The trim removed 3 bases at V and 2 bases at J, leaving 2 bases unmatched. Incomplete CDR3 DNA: TGTGCCAGCAGTTTGGGGGGGCGGAACACCGGGCAGCTCTAC. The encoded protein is CASSLGGRNTGQLY. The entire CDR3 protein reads CASSLGGRNTGQLYF.

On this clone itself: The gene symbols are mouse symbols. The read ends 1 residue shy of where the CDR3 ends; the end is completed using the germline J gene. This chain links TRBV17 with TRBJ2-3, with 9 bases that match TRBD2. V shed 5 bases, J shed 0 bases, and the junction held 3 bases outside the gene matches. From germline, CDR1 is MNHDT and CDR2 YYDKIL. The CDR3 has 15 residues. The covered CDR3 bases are TGTGCTAGCAGTGAGACTGGGGGTAGTGCAGAAACGCTGTAT. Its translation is CASSETGGSAETLY. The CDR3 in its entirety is CASSETGGSAETLYF. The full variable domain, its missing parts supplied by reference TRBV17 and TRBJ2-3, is DTTVKQNPRYKLARVGKPVNLICSQTMNHDTMYWYQKKPNQAPKLLLFYYDKILNREADTFEKFQSSRPNNSFCSLYIGSAGLEYSAMYLCASSETGGSAETLYFGSGTRLTVL.

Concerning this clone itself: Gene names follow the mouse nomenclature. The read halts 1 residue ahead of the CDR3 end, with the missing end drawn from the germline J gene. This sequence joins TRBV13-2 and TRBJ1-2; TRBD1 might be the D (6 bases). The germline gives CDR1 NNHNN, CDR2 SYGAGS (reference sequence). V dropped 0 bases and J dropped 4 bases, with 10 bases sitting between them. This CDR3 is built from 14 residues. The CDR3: CASGDDRAGSDYTF. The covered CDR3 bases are TGTGCCAGCGGTGATGACAGGGCGGGCTCCGACTACACC.

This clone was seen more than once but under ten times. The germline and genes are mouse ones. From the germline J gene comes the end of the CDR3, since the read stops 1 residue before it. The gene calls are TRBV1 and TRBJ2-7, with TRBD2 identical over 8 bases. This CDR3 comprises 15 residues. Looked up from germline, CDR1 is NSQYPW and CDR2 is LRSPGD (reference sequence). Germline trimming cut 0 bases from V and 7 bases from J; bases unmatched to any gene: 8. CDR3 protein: CTCSAERGGRLEQYF. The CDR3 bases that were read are TGCACCTGCAGTGCAGAGAGGGGGGGGCGTTTAGAACAGTAC.

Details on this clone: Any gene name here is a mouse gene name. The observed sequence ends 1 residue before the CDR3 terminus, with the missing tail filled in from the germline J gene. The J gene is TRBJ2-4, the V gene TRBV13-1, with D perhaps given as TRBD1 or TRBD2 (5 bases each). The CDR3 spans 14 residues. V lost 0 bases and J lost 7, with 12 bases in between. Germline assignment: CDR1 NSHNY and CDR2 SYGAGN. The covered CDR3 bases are TGTGCCAGCAGTGATGGGGGGAGAGGAGACACCTTGTAC. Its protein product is CASSDGGRGDTLY. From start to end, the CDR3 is CASSDGGRGDTLYF.

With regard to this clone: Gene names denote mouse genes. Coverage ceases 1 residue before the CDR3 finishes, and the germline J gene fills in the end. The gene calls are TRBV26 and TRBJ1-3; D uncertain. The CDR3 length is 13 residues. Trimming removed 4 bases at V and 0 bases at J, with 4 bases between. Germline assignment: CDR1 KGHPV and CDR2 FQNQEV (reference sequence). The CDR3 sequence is CASSQGSGNTLYF. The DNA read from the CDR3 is TGTGCCAGCAGTCAGGGTTCTGGAAATACGCTCTAT. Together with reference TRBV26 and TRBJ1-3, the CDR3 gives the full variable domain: NSKVIQTPRYLVKGQGQKAKMRCIPEKGHPVVFWYQQNKNNEFKFLINFQNQEVLQQIDMTEKRFSAECPSNSPCSLEIQSSEAGDSALYLCASSQGSGNTLYFGEGSRLIVV.